This T cell receptor beta chain is from a study of blood T cell repertoires in COVID-19. Residents of 24 US areas, aged about 18 to 95 years, made up the participants. Cohort 3 donors were reported recovered after two negative PCRs, clearance, or symptom resolution. Germline V gene data show CDR1 as SGHNT and CDR2 as YYREEE (reference sequence). The V gene lost 0 bases and the J gene lost 6 bases, with 4 bases spanning the gap. This CDR3 contains 12 residues. Only in-frame clones appear in the TCRdb table, and some are missing; sequencing was by immunoSEQ multiplex PCR. The repertoire holds approximately 320,000 clones, with 87% as singletons.

This TCR came from a woman aged 18-29 years who had recovered from COVID-19. The chain links TRBV5-4 to TRBJ2-1; unclear D gene. Sequencing used PBMCs or T cells enriched from blood (not recorded which). In nucleotides, the CDR3 is TGTGCCAGCAGCTTGGGCGGCAATGAGCAGTTCTTC. Encoded protein: CASSLGGNEQFF. Using reference TRBV5-4 and TRBJ2-1 for the parts outside the CDR3, the full variable domain is ETGVTQSPTHLIKTRGQQVTLRCSSQSGHNTVSWYQQALGQGPQFIFQYYREEENGRGNFPPRFSGLQFPNYSSELNVNALELDDSALYLCASSLGGNEQFFGPGTRLTVL.